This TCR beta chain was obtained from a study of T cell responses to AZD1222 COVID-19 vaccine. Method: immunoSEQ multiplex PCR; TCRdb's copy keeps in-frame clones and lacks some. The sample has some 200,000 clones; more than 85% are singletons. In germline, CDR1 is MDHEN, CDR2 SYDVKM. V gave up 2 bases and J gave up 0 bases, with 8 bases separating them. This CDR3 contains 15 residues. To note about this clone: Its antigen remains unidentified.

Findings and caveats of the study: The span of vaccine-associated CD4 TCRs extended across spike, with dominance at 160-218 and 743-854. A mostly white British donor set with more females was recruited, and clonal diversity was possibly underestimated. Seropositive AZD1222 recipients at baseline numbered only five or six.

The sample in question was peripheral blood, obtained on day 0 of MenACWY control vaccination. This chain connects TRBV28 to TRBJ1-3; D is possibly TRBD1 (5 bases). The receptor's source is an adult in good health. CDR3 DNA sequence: TGTGCCAGCAGTTTACGGGGGGGCTCTGGAAACACCATATATTTT. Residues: CASSLRGGSGNTIYF.